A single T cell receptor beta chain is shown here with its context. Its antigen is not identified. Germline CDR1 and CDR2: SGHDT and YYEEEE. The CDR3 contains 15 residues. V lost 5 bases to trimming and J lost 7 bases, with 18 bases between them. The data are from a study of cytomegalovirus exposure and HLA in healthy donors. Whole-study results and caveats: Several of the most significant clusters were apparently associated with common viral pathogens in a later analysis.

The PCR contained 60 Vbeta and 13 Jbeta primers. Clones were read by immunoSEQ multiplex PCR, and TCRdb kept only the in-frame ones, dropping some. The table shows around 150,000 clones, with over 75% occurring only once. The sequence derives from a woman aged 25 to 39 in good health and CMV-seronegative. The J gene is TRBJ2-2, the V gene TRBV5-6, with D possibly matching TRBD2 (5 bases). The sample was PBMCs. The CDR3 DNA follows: TGTGCCAGCAGTGCCCTGACGGGATCAATCGGGGAGCTGTTTTTT. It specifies CASSALTGSIGELFF.